This T cell receptor beta chain appears in the sequencing data of a study of blood T cell repertoires in COVID-19. Study-level information: Whether acute or convalescent, the COVID-19 samples came from the United States, Italy and Spain. The analysed material was cDNA or gDNA that came from T cells, B-cell-depleted T cells, or PBMCs.

Germline lookup yields CDR1 SGHVS and CDR2 FQNEAQ. The ends were cut back, 1 base at V and 4 bases at J, with 17 bases in the middle. CDR3 length: 17 amino acids. Per the authors' pipeline: Cell counts per sample came from amplifying reference gene primers. The data were produced by immunoSEQ multiplex PCR, yet TCRdb's version contains in-frame clones alone and is incomplete. Clone size and V and J calls were adopted from that table, with D and trimming inferred from the DNA. The sample lists roughly 110,000 clones; 65% to 80% were seen once. The origin of this receptor is a man in his 70s with acute or convalescent COVID-19. The J gene is TRBJ1-3, the V gene TRBV7-8, with a tentative D call TRBD1 (5 bases). The material sequenced was peripheral blood. The CDR3 DNA is TGTGCCAGCAGCTTAGGTGGGGGGTGGGTGCGGGGAAACACCATATATTTT. Residues: CASSLGGGWVRGNTIYF.